One and the same sample provided the 8 T cell receptor beta chains below, sequenced in a study of blood T cell repertoires in COVID-19. The assay was immunoSEQ multiplex PCR, and TCRdb's table has in-frame clones only and misses some. The top ten clones hold approximately 8.7% of a sample with under 250,000 clones, over 70% of them seen once. The sequenced sample consisted of peripheral blood. The receptors here all came from a woman older than 75 with acute or convalescent COVID-19.

This clone was observed once. This chain uses TRBV6-6 with TRBJ2-3; the D gene is possibly TRBD2 (5 bases). The CDR3 is 15 residues long. Germline V lookup: CDR1 MNHNY, CDR2 SVGAGI (reference sequence). The V and J ends lost 7 bases and 1 base respectively, with 15 bases between them. The CDR3 nucleotides read TGTGCCAGCATCCAGGACTCCGGGGGCACAGATACGCAGTATTTT. Its protein product is CASIQDSGGTDTQYF.

The CDR3 region is CATTDRGGGQETQYF. The CDR3 region has the DNA TGTGCCACCACCGACAGGGGTGGGGGACAAGAGACCCAGTACTTC. This chain joins TRBV10-3 and TRBJ2-5, with 8 bases aligning to TRBD1. Germline CDR1 is ENHRY and CDR2 is SYGVKD. V gave up 10 bases and J gave up 2 bases; unmatched junction bases: 12. The CDR3 spans 15 residues.

J is TRBJ2-2 and V is TRBV27, with TRBD2 matching 12 bases. The CDR3 covers 19 residues. V was pared by 5 bases and J by 0 bases, with 10 bases of the junction left unmatched. The germline gives CDR1 MNHEY, CDR2 SMNVEV (reference sequence). The DNA for the CDR3 is TGTGCCAGCAGTCGGCCCCCCGGACTAGCGGGAACGAACACCGGGGAGCTGTTTTTT. Translation: CASSRPPGLAGTNTGELFF.

The V gene is TRBV19, the J gene TRBJ2-3, with TRBD2 matching over 12 bases. From germline, CDR1 is LNHDA and CDR2 SQIVND (reference sequence). This CDR3 has 16 amino acids. The V and J ends lost 6 bases and 7 bases, in that order; junction bases with no gene match: 11. This chain's CDR3 is CASSDLAGGLQNTQYF. CDR3 nucleotide sequence: TGTGCCAGTAGCGATCTAGCGGGGGGGCTTCAGAATACGCAGTATTTT.

The chain employs TRBV18 and TRBJ2-1, with 9 bases identical to TRBD2. This CDR3 is built from 17 residues. CDR1 and CDR2 (germline): KGHSH, LQKENI. Trimming at V came to 2 bases and at J to 5 bases, leaving 10 bases not matched to a gene. CDR3 amino acids: CASSPFRAGGGDNEQFF. Written as DNA, the CDR3 is TGTGCCAGCTCACCATTTCGGGCAGGCGGGGGGGACAATGAGCAGTTCTTC.

The chain is built from TRBV5-8 and TRBJ2-2; 13 bases fit TRBD2. Germline CDR1 is SGHTS and CDR2 is YDEGEE. Trimming removed 2 bases from V and 4 bases from J; junction bases left unmatched: 8. This CDR3 comprises 18 residues. As DNA, the CDR3 is TGTGCCAGCAGCTTCCTTGGGACTAGCGGGGACTCCACCGGGGAGCTGTTTTTT. Translated: CASSFLGTSGDSTGELFF. Based on the CDR3 plus reference TRBV5-8 and TRBJ2-2, the full variable domain is EAGVTQSPTHLIKTRGQQATLRCSPISGHTSVYWYQQALGLGLQFLLWYDEGEERNRGNFPPRFSGRQFPNYSSELNVNALELEDSALYLCASSFLGTSGDSTGELFFGEGSRLTVL.

This clone was counted only a few times. V is TRBV3-1 (or the pseudogene TRBV3-2) and J is TRBJ1-1; tentatively, D is TRBD1 (6 bases). Germline loops: CDR1 LGHDT, CDR2 YNNKEL (reference sequence). The CDR3 spans 13 residues. V was shortened by 0 bases and J by 10 bases, with 12 bases between the two germline ends. The CDR3 region has the DNA TGTGCCAGCAGCCAAGATCTAGGGGGACCAGCTTTCTTT. Protein sequence: CASSQDLGGPAFF.

The chain recombines TRBV28 with TRBJ2-2; D might be TRBD1 (6 bases). V lost 9 bases, J lost 6 bases, and 17 bases lay in between. This CDR3 contains 14 residues. The germline V gene encodes CDR1 MDHEN and CDR2 SYDVKM. The CDR3 DNA sequence: TGTGCCAGTAGGGTGGGGGCCGAGCCCGGGGAGCTGTTTTTT. It yields the protein CASRVGAEPGELFF.